These 16 T cell receptor beta chains were sequenced from one sample in a study of cytomegalovirus exposure and HLA in healthy donors. PCR primers comprised 60 Vbeta and 13 Jbeta primers. The repertoire was sequenced with immunoSEQ multiplex PCR; TCRdb's copy has only in-frame clones and lacks some. The sample has 100,000 to 150,000 clones, over 9.5% seen once. Sequenced: PBMCs. These TCRs come from a woman between 18 and 29 years old in good health and CMV-seropositive.

The rearrangement uses TRBV6-5 and TRBJ2-1; 7 positions agree with TRBD2. Germline V gene data show CDR1 as MNHEY and CDR2 as SVGAGI. This CDR3 has 14 amino acids. Germline trimming cut 8 bases from V and 2 bases from J; bases unmatched to any gene: 6. Here the CDR3 reads CASHGGWAYNEQFF. The CDR3 region has the DNA TGTGCCAGCCACGGGGGGTGGGCCTACAATGAGCAGTTCTTC.

This clone has more than one count but fewer than ten. This chain joins TRBV6-1 and TRBJ2-3, with D perhaps TRBD1 (5 bases). Germline values: CDR1 MNHNS, CDR2 SASEGT. The CDR3 runs to 15 residues. The V gene lost 2 bases and the J gene lost 5 bases, with 14 bases spanning the gap. In nucleotides, the CDR3 is TGTGCCAGCAGTGAATACAGGACCCCAGAAGATACGCAGTATTTT. Its protein is CASSEYRTPEDTQYF.

The V gene is TRBV2, the J gene TRBJ2-4; D remains ambiguous. In germline, CDR1 is SNHLY, CDR2 FYNNEI. The CDR3 loop spans 12 amino acids. V was shortened by 6 bases and J by 0 bases, with 3 bases between the two germline ends. This CDR3 is CASRLAKNIQYF. In DNA form, the CDR3 reads TGTGCCAGCAGACTAGCCAAAAACATTCAGTACTTC.

The chain has TRBV5-4 and TRBJ2-7; D perhaps matches TRBD2 (6 bases). V shed 3 bases and J shed 1 base, with 14 bases lying between them. This CDR3 has 15 amino acids. The germline CDR1 and CDR2 sequences are SGHNT and YYREEE (reference sequence). The CDR3 spells CASSWGFGGSYEQYF. The CDR3 DNA follows: TGTGCCAGCAGCTGGGGCTTTGGGGGGTCCTACGAGCAGTACTTC.

The rearrangement links TRBV2 to TRBJ2-7; possibly TRBD1 for D (5 bases). Germline assignment: CDR1 SNHLY and CDR2 FYNNEI. This CDR3 has 10 amino acids. Trimming took 8 bases from V and 4 from J, leaving 6 bases between them. CDR3 DNA: TGTGCCAGCGGGGCTTACGAGCAGTACTTC. Its protein is CASGAYEQYF.

The chain combines TRBV6-6 with TRBJ1-1; TRBD1 agrees at 8 bases. The CDR3 has 13 amino acids. Germline V CDR1 and CDR2: MNHNY, SVGAGI (reference sequence). With 5 bases clipped from V and 3 bases from J, the junction kept 2 bases outside the gene matches. The CDR3 DNA follows: TGTGCCAGCAGTAGACAGGGGTACACTGAAGCTTTCTTT. As protein: CASSRQGYTEAFF.

This clone appeared a few times. The chain has TRBV18 and TRBJ1-1, with D hard to call. V was trimmed by 0 bases and J by 4 bases, leaving 15 bases between them. This CDR3 has 16 amino acids. CDR1 KGHSH and CDR2 LQKENI come from the germline V gene. The CDR3 loop reads CASSPPLVAGSTEAFF. The CDR3 DNA is TGTGCCAGCTCACCACCGTTGGTCGCGGGGAGCACTGAAGCTTTCTTT.

This clone was seen a few times. V gene TRBV5-4 combines with J gene TRBJ2-7; perhaps TRBD2 as D (6 bases). Germline V CDR1 and CDR2: SGHNT, YYREEE (reference sequence). The CDR3 covers 12 residues. Between the trimmed V and J ends, which lost 4 bases and 4 bases, there was a span of 9 bases. This CDR3 is CASSRGTYEQYF. The CDR3 nucleotides are TGTGCCAGCAGCCGGGGGACTTACGAGCAGTACTTC.

The gene calls are TRBV11-1 and TRBJ1-2; no reliable D call. Trimming stripped 5 bases from V and 8 bases from J, with 15 bases between. The CDR3 consists of 13 residues. Germline-derived CDR1 and CDR2 are SGHAT and FQDESV (reference sequence). CDR3 coding DNA: TGTGCCAGCAGCCCCTTAGCCGGGGAAGGCTACACCTTC. It translates to CASSPLAGEGYTF.

This clone was recorded a few times. The rearrangement joins TRBV4-2 to TRBJ1-4; 8 nucleotides line up with TRBD1. The germline V gene encodes CDR1 LGHNA and CDR2 YNFKEQ. The CDR3 has 16 amino acids. V was clipped by 2 bases and J by 8 bases; unmatched bases: 10. CDR3 amino acids: CASSQSSGGGGEKLFF. For the CDR3, the DNA is TGTGCCAGCAGCCAAAGCTCAGGGGGCGGAGGAGAAAAACTGTTTTTT.

J is TRBJ1-1 and V is TRBV20-1; no reliable D call. Trimming took 3 bases from V and 11 from J, leaving 13 bases between them. This CDR3 comprises 11 residues. In germline, CDR1 is DFQATT, CDR2 SNEGSKA (reference sequence). The DNA for the CDR3 is TGCAGTGCTAGTCTCGGGGATGTGGCTTTCTTT. Translating it yields CSASLGDVAFF.

With respect to this clone: Other DNA sequences within the sample encode an identical CDR3. The chain employs TRBV7-8 and TRBJ1-1, with 7 positions matching TRBD1. Germline V gene sequence: CDR1 SGHVS, CDR2 FQNEAQ. V lost 5 bases, J lost 4 bases, and 4 bases stayed unmatched. The CDR3 runs to 13 residues. The CDR3 sequence is CASSATGSTEAFF. CDR3 DNA: TGTGCCAGCAGCGCGACAGGGAGCACTGAAGCTTTCTTT. The whole variable domain, remainder taken from reference TRBV7-8 and TRBJ1-1, is GAGVSQSPRYKVAKRGQDVALRCDPISGHVSLFWYQQALGQGPEFLTYFQNEAQLDKSGLPSDRFFAERPEGSVSTLKIQRTQQEDSAVYLCASSATGSTEAFFGQGTRLTVV.

The V and J genes are TRBV27 and TRBJ1-2; weak D call: TRBD1 (5 bases). Germline V gives CDR1 MNHEY, CDR2 SMNVEV (reference sequence). The CDR3 has 13 amino acids. Trimming left V 0 bases short and J 7 bases short, with 9 bases between. In nucleotides, the CDR3 is TGTGCCAGCAGTTTATCTCAGGGTGTTGGCTACACCTTC. Its protein is CASSLSQGVGYTF.

The table lists this clone with a few counts. The genes are TRBV7-2 and TRBJ1-2; 9 bases fit TRBD1. J gave up 8 bases and V 0 bases, and 7 bases lay outside the gene matches. The CDR3 spans 15 residues. In germline, CDR1 is SGHTA, CDR2 FQGNSA. CDR3 DNA sequence: TGTGCCAGCAGCTTAGCTACGACAGGGGGATGGGGCTACACCTTC. It is translated as CASSLATTGGWGYTF. Based on the CDR3 plus reference TRBV7-2 and TRBJ1-2, the full variable domain is GAGVSQSPSNKVTEKGKDVELRCDPISGHTALYWYRQSLGQGLEFLIYFQGNSAPDKSGLPSDRFSAERTGGSVSTLTIQRTQQEDSAVYLCASSLATTGGWGYTFGSGTRLTVV.

In its sample, this clone was seen a few times. The CDR3 DNA sequence: TGTGCCAGCGGACAAACTGTGGAAGCTTTCTTT. Translating gives CASGQTVEAFF. The chain combines TRBV2 with TRBJ1-1; the D gene is possibly TRBD1 (5 bases). V lost 8 bases, J lost 8 bases, and 12 bases lay in between. The length of the CDR3 is 11 residues. Germline V gene lookup returns CDR1 SNHLY and CDR2 FYNNEI.

The chain couples TRBV30 to TRBJ2-5; 10 nucleotides align to TRBD1. Germline CDR1 and CDR2: GTSNPN and SVGIG (reference sequence). V trimming: 2 bases; J trimming: 4 bases; junction bases outside the gene matches: 4. The CDR3 totals 14 residues. The CDR3 sequence: CAWSLRTGGETQYF. In DNA, the CDR3 is TGTGCCTGGAGTCTAAGGACAGGGGGAGAGACCCAGTACTTC.